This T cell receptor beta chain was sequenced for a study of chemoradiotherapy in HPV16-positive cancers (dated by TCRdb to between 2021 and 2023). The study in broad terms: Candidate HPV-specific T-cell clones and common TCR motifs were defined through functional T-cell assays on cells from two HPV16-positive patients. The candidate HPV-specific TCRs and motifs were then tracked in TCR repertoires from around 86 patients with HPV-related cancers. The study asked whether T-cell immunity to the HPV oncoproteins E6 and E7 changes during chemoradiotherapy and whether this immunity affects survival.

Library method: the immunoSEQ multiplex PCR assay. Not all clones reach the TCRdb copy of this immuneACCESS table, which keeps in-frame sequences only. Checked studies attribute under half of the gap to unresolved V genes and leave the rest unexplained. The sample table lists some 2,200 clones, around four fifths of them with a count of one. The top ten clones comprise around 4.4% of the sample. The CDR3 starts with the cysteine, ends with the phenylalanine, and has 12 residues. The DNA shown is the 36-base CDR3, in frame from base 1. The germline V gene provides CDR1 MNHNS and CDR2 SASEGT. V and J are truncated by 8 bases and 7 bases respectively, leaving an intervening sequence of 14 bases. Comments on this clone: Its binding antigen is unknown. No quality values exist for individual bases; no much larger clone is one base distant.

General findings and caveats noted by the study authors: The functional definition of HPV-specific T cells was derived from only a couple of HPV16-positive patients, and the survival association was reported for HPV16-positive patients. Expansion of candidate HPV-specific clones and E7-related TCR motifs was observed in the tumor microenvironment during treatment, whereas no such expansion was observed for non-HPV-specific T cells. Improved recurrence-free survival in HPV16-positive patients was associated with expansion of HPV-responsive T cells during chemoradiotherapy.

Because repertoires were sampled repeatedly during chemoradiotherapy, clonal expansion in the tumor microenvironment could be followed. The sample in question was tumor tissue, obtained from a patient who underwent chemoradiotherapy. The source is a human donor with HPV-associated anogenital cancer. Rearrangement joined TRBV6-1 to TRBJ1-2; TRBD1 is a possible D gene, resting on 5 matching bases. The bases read TGTGCCAGCGGGGCAGGGTGGATTGGCTACACCTTC. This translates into CASGAGWIGYTF.